Listed below are T cell receptor beta chains from one sample, sequenced in a study of cytomegalovirus exposure and HLA in healthy donors. The assay was immunoSEQ multiplex PCR, and TCRdb's table has in-frame clones only and misses some. The table has around 130,000 clones, roughly 80% seen once. The sequenced sample consisted of PBMCs. All receptors come from a male donor in good health and CMV-seronegative. Both conserved end residues are trimmed from each CDR3. The order of the fields is CDR3 length, D gene, J gene, V gene, CDR3 protein. The D gene is left open where the match is weak.

12 TRBD1 TRBJ1-5 TRBV4-1 ASSPTGSRQPQH
12 - TRBJ1-1 TRBV7-2 ASSLVSARSGAF
13 - TRBJ2-1 TRBV11-2 ASSLEQGAYNEQF
13 TRBD1 TRBJ1-4 TRBV10-3 AISTPDRGGEKLF
9 - TRBJ1-4 TRBV6-1 ASNRGEKLF
14 TRBD2 TRBJ2-4 TRBV9 ASSPLGGGAKNIQY
14 TRBD2 TRBJ2-7 TRBV11-2 ASSLGALAGVYEQY
12 TRBD1 TRBJ1-4 TRBV6-5 ATSRTGANEKLF
14 TRBD1 TRBJ1-1 TRBV5-1 ASSSTTGVRRTEAF
13 - TRBJ2-6 TRBV12-5 ASGLAGAGANVLT
13 - TRBJ2-3 TRBV7-3 ASSPTGGQGNTQY
11 TRBD1 TRBJ1-2 TRBV9 ASSEGQGYGYT
12 - TRBJ1-1 TRBV4-2 ASSKTSPVSEAF
11 - TRBJ2-5 TRBV5-5 ASSPRGQETQY
9 - TRBJ1-6 TRBV13 ASSSTGLLH
10 - TRBJ2-1 TRBV7-9 ASSQDSVEQF
11 - TRBJ2-7 TRBV5-1 ASSRVDSYEQY
12 - TRBJ2-4 TRBV30 ASTGTAGPNIQY
12 TRBD1 TRBJ1-5 TRBV5-1 ASSLTGANQPQH
13 - TRBJ2-1 TRBV14 ASSPTRGTWREQF
11 TRBD1 TRBJ2-7 TRBV11-3 ASSPRQGYEQY
13 TRBD1 TRBJ2-7 TRBV4-3 ASSLKRTGGNEQY
12 TRBD1 TRBJ2-2 TRBV6-5 ASRGDRNTGELF